The present entry profiles one T cell receptor beta chain with its context. This sample was taken from a study of human T cells and chemical hapten exposure. Between the trimmed V and J ends, which lost 6 bases and 0 bases, there was a span of 12 bases. CDR3 length: 14 residues. CDR1 is SNHLY, CDR2 FYNNEI, per germline. Sample time point: pre-sensitization, week 0. Treatment defined: therapeutic diphenylcyclopropenone sensitization with weekly scalp DPC. One entry per CDR3 protein, called by TCRdb with MiXCR from the RACE reads. The sample carries some 60,000 distinct CDR3 sequences, about 11% recorded once.

The chain uses TRBV2 and TRBJ2-7; D possibly matches TRBD1 or TRBD2 (5 bases each). Sequencing used whole blood, obtained in connection with sensitization to the hapten diphenylcyclopropenone (DPC). The TCR comes from a woman in her thirties or forties with alopecia areata. Some clones in this sample may be carry-over from other donors' samples. For the CDR3, the DNA is TGTGCCAGCAGGGGGACCGAGTACTCCTACGAGCAGTACTTC. This translates into CASRGTEYSYEQYF.